This record covers a single T cell receptor (beta chain). In its sample, this clonotype was seen many times. Its antigen has not been determined. No much larger clonotype is one base removed from it; base qualities were not supplied. As encoded in the germline V gene, CDR1 is MNHEY while CDR2 is SVGEGT. Including the terminal cysteine and phenylalanine, the CDR3 comprises 16 residues. Only the CDR3 portion is preserved as DNA: 48 bases, with reading frame beginning at the first base. V is reduced by 2 bases and J by 4 bases, leaving a spacing of 15 bases between them. In the ophthalmopathy patients, disease was moderately to severely active, with a Clinical Activity Score of 3 or more, a NOSPECS grade of 4 or more, and a duration of less than 3 months. Exclusion was applied to patients with uncontrolled infections, other autoimmune diseases, pregnancy or lactation. Diagnoses relied on clinical symptoms, serum thyroxine and TRAb, thyroid ultrasound and orbital computed tomography. PBMCs were separated from 8 to 10 ml of fresh peripheral blood using Ficoll-Paque density gradient centrifugation. Total RNA was extracted using Trizol reagent, and RNA quality was assessed on an Agilent 2100 Bioanalyzer.

The record originates from a study of T cells in Graves' hyperthyroidism and ophthalmopathy (dated by TCRdb to the late 2010s). For context, the study as a whole: Peripheral blood was sampled at the time of initial diagnosis, prior to any treatment. TCR V-J signatures able to tell the groups apart were searched for in a discovery cohort of 90 to 100 patients, of whom roughly 42 had Graves' ophthalmopathy and under 65 had stable Graves' hyperthyroidism. Prospective prediction of ophthalmopathy was tested in an independent validation cohort consisting of some 19 hyperthyroidism patients and more than 15 patients who later progressed to ophthalmopathy. The 75 to 100 discovery patients were divided at random into training and test sets in a 7:3 ratio. According to the paper, TCR Vbeta CDR3 sequencing was carried out on 135 peripheral blood samples, which came from fewer than 50 ophthalmopathy, approximately 72 hyperthyroidism and some 17 progressor patients. The study also compared thyroid tissue and blood T-cell repertoires from about 6 Graves' hyperthyroidism patients. After blood sampling, hyperthyroidism patients were treated with methimazole at a starting dose of 30 mg daily, and ophthalmopathy patients were treated with high-dose intravenous methylprednisolone. The investigation overall reported the following: A model built on a 13 V-J signature distinguished ophthalmopathy from stable hyperthyroidism, reaching about 88% sensitivity and around 81% specificity in cross-validation and 80%/75% in testing. No statistical method was used to fix the sample size in advance, and group allocation was not hidden from the investigators. Most expanded thyroid clonotypes (frequency above 0.001) were also detected in blood, a finding suggesting that blood repertoires may reflect thyroid immune responses. In validation, the model predicted progression to ophthalmopathy with roughly 66% sensitivity and 72% to 85% specificity, a median of approximately 6.7 months before onset.

The TCR beta CDR3 regions were amplified from the RNA transcripts. A first-round RT-PCR of the TCR CDR3 used the HTBI primer set with the Qiagen OneStep RT-PCR kit. A second multiplex PCR round built the libraries, followed by size selection and purification. Libraries were sequenced paired-end with 100 bp reads on an Illumina HiSeq2000. As for the authors' bioinformatics: SOAPnuke was used to process the raw data, removing reads that contained adapters or uncalled bases, had a mean Phred below 15, or lacked an exact match to the constant primer or identifier. COPE v1.2.5 was used to merge high-quality paired reads, and clonotypes were defined as unique nucleotide sequences. MiTCR v1.1 was used to align clonotypes to the IMGT TRBV, TRBD and TRBJ reference segments. The analysis included only V-J combinations with a frequency above 0.0001, which together covered roughly 99% of the repertoires. The TCS score was defined as F50 (clonal expansion) divided by E x V (chaos), with BLOSUM62-based TCRdist calculated between CDR3 peptides within each V-J. Welch's t-statistics and random forest reduced around 510 V-J features to roughly 13, which were used in a naive Bayes classifier (R e1071). The public reads were run again by TCRdb, first through fastp at Q25 and then through MiXCR, and only productive beta chains were kept. Each record represents a unique CDR3 protein, reported with the most common genes and DNA among its rows. TCRdb, not the original authors, processed these V and J calls. Recorded for this sample are 600,000 or so distinct CDR3 sequences; roughly 15% of them occurred a single time. The ten largest make up about 12% of the sample.

This receptor was taken from a woman in her forties or fifties with Graves' ophthalmopathy. The rearrangement joined TRBV6-2 or TRBV6-3 to TRBJ1-5; a weak D assignment points to TRBD1 (5 bases agree). Material for sequencing was blood. The DNA sequence is given as TGTGCCAGCAGTTACCCAGGGAGCGGAGGGAATCAGCCCCAGCATTTT. Its protein reads: CASSYPGSGGNQPQHF.